This T cell receptor beta chain was sequenced during a study of T cells in Graves' hyperthyroidism and ophthalmopathy. Study-wide points: Among thyroid clonotypes expanded above 0.001, most also appeared in blood.

This clonotype was seen ten or more times. Its target is unknown. From RNA transcripts, TCR beta CDR3 regions were amplified. With the HTBI primer set, the TCR CDR3 went through a first round of RT-PCR. TCRdb recomputed calls from the multiplex PCR reads with MiXCR, one row per CDR3 protein. Of 300,000 to 400,000 distinct CDR3 sequences listed, approximately 13% were seen once; the top ten hold 8% to 13%. No ophthalmopathy progression within 18 months constituted stable Graves' hyperthyroidism. Patients between 18 and 65 years old had hyperthyroidism, newly diagnosed and lasting under 2 months. The PBMCs had their origin in more than 9.5 ml of fresh peripheral blood. Trimming took off 4 bases at V and 2 bases at J, with 11 bases between the two ends. Germline CDR1 is SEHNR and CDR2 is FQNEAQ (reference sequence). The CDR3 runs 14 residues.

Sequenced material: blood. The source is a woman aged 60-75 years with Graves' hyperthyroidism. The chain carries TRBV7-9 and TRBJ1-1, with a tentative D call TRBD1 (5 bases). The CDR3 loop is CASSSPRGNTEAFF. CDR3 nucleotide sequence: TGTGCCAGCAGCTCTCCAAGGGGAAACACTGAAGCTTTCTTT.